This TCR beta chain was obtained from a study of response to subunit inactivated influenza vaccine. This clonotype was seen at least ten times. Its specificity is not known. Study findings and constraints: A suggestion made by the authors is that each seasonal influenza vaccination recruits few new T cells.

The CDR3 covers 13 residues. CDR1 MNHEY and CDR2 SVGEGT come from the germline V gene. The V gene lost 7 bases and the J gene lost 7 bases, with 16 bases spanning the gap. TCRdb called the RT-PCR reads again in MiXCR, with one record for every CDR3 protein. The sample consists of around 580,000 distinct CDR3 sequences, 10% to 15% of them appearing once. This clonotype originated in a man aged 50-60 years who received an inactivated influenza vaccine. The chain links TRBV6-2 or TRBV6-3 to TRBJ1-1; weak D call: TRBD1 (5 bases). Source: PBMCs from blood, taken on the day of vaccination. DNA for the CDR3: TGTGCCAGCAACAACCGACCCAGGGTTGAAGCTTTCTTT. It encodes CASNNRPRVEAFF.